The clone carrying this T cell receptor (beta chain) was detected ten times or more. Its antigen is unknown. Fresh peripheral blood, about 9.3 ml, yielded the PBMCs. These data come from a study of T cells in Graves' hyperthyroidism and ophthalmopathy. Study-level points and caveats: Ophthalmopathy stood apart from stable hyperthyroidism in a 13 V-J model. Ophthalmopathy onset followed model prediction by a median about 6.9 months.

Template material for amplifying TCR beta CDR3 regions consisted of RNA transcripts. The study used the HTBI primer set for a first-round RT-PCR of the TCR CDR3. One entry per CDR3 protein, called by TCRdb with MiXCR from the multiplex PCR reads. The sample consists of hundreds of thousands of distinct CDR3 sequences, about 19% of them appearing once. This TCR was sampled from a man aged 50 to 59 with Graves' ophthalmopathy. Sequencing was carried out using blood.

The CDR3 region is CSQPGSGRGNEQFF. In DNA, the CDR3 is TGCAGTCAGCCCGGTAGCGGGAGGGGGAATGAGCAGTTCTTC. The V call is TRBV20-1, the J call TRBJ2-1; 11 bases agree with TRBD2. The CDR3 is 14 residues long. The trim removed 8 bases at V and 7 bases at J, leaving 10 bases unmatched. In germline, CDR1 is DFQATT, CDR2 SNEGSKA (reference sequence).